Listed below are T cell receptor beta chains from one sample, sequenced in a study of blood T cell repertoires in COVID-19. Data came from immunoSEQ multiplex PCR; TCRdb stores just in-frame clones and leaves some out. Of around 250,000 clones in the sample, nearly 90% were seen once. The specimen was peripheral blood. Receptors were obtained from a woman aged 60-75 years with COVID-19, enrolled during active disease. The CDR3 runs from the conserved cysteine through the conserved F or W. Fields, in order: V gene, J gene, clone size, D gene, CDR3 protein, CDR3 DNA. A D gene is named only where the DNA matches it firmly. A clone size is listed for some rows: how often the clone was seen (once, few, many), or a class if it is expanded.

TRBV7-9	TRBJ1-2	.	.	CASSSYRVDGYTF	TGTGCCAGCAGCTCGTACAGGGTTGACGGCTACACCTTC
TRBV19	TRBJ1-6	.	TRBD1	CASSIPDRGYSPLHF	TGTGCCAGTAGTATCCCGGACAGGGGATATTCACCCCTCCACTTT
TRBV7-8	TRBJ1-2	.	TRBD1	CASSLAGGYYGYTF	TGTGCCAGCAGCTTAGCAGGGGGCTACTATGGCTACACCTTC
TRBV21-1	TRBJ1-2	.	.	CASSKSLRGCYGYTF	TGTGCCAGCAGCAAATCACTTCGCGGATGCTATGGCTACACCTTC
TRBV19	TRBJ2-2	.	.	CASQGWGEDLTGELFF	TGTGCCAGTCAGGGCTGGGGGGAAGATTTGACCGGGGAGCTGTTTTTT
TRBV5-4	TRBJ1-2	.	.	CASSTGTANYGYTF	TGTGCCAGCAGCACAGGGACGGCTAACTATGGCTACACCTTC
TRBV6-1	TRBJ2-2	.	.	CASSERDSITGELFF	TGTGCCAGCAGTGAACGTGACTCGATCACCGGGGAGCTGTTTTTT
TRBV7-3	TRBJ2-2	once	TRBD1	CASSQYRGTGELFF	TGTGCCAGCAGCCAATACAGGGGCACCGGGGAGCTGTTTTTT
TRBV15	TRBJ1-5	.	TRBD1	CATSGRKGTGSNQPQHF	TGTGCCACCAGCGGACGAAAAGGGACAGGGAGCAATCAGCCCCAGCATTTT
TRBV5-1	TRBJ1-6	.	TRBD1	CASSLDRGIDHSPLHF	TGCGCCAGCAGCTTGGACAGGGGGATAGATCATTCACCCCTCCACTTT
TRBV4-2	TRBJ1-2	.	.	CASSSETGTYGYTF	TGTGCCAGCAGCTCTGAGACAGGAACTTATGGCTACACCTTC
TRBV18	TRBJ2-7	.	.	CASSPTGYEQYF	TGTGCCAGCTCACCAACAGGGTACGAGCAGTACTTC
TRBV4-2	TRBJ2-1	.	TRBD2	CASSRTSDEDEQFF	TGTGCCAGCAGCCGTACTAGCGACGAGGATGAGCAGTTCTTC
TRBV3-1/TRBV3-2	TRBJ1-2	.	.	CASSILSGGEDGYTF	TGTGCCAGCAGCATCCTGAGCGGCGGGGAGGATGGCTACACCTTC
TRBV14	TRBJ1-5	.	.	CASSQAGLSQPQHF	TGTGCCAGCAGCCAAGCAGGGTTAAGTCAGCCCCAGCATTTT
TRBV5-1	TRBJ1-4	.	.	CASSRGDKWDEKLFF	TGCGCCAGCAGCCGAGGGGACAAGTGGGATGAAAAACTGTTTTTT
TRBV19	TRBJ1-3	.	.	CASNPTGYRSGNTIYF	TGTGCCAGTAACCCAACAGGGTACCGCTCTGGAAACACCATATATTTT
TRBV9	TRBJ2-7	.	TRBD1	CASSRGQAGSYEQYF	TGTGCCAGCAGCCGGGGACAGGCCGGCTCCTACGAGCAGTACTTC
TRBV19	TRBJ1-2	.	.	CASSLATDWLDYGYTF	TGTGCCAGTAGTCTCGCGACAGACTGGTTAGACTATGGCTACACCTTC
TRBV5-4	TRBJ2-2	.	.	CASSLTDTGELFF	TGTGCCAGCAGCTTAACTGACACCGGGGAGCTGTTTTTT
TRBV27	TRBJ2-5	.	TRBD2	CASSPLAGGPGEKETQYF	TGTGCCAGCAGCCCCCTAGCGGGGGGGCCTGGGGAAAAAGAGACCCAGTACTTC
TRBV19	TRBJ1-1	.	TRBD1	CASRIQGSGRDTEAFF	TGTGCCAGTAGGATACAGGGGTCGGGCCGGGACACTGAAGCTTTCTTT
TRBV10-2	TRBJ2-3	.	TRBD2	CASSPASGGGTDTQYF	TGCGCCAGCAGTCCTGCTAGCGGGGGGGGCACAGATACGCAGTATTTT
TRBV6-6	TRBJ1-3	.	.	CASTDRGIKGNTIYF	TGTGCCAGCACTGACCGGGGAATAAAGGGAAACACCATATATTTT
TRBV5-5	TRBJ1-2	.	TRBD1	CASSAPSRGSYTF	TGTGCCAGCAGCGCCCCTTCCAGGGGGAGCTACACCTTC
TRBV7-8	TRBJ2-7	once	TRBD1	CASSLGDRGLLQQYF	TGTGCCAGCAGCTTAGGGGACAGGGGGCTCCTGCAGCAGTACTTC
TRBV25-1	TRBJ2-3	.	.	CASSEYRGEVGTDTQYF	TGTGCCAGCAGTGAATATAGAGGGGAGGTAGGCACAGATACGCAGTATTTT
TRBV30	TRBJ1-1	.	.	CAWVPGTPSEAFF	TGTGCCTGGGTTCCCGGGACACCATCCGAAGCTTTCTTT